This TCR beta chain emerged from a study of post-analysis software for immune sequencing data. Whole-study findings and limits: The study found significantly lower normalized Chao1 diversity in multiple sclerosis patients than in controls. Roughly 5 TRBV segments, TRBV5-6, TRBV5-1 and TRBV20-1 among them, were found more frequent in patients than controls.

Tagging with unique molecular identifiers was a feature of the TCR beta cDNA libraries. TCRdb redid the calling of the PCR reads with MiXCR, one entry per CDR3 protein. The sample consists of hundreds of thousands of distinct CDR3 sequences, around 60% of them appearing once. This CDR3 is built from 18 residues. J gave up 0 bases and V 0 bases, and 6 bases lay outside the gene matches. Germline V lookup: CDR1 SGHRS, CDR2 YFSETQ. This clonotype was observed a single time. Its specificity is unknown. This rearrangement joins TRBV5-1 to TRBJ2-1; TRBD2 agrees at 10 bases. The specimen was blood. The TCR originated in a girl aged 2 to 9 with multiple sclerosis. The CDR3 loop is CASSLDPSGGSSYNEQFF. CDR3 bases: TGCGCCAGCAGCTTGGATCCTAGCGGGGGTAGCTCCTACAATGAGCAGTTCTTC.